Included here is one TCR beta chain sequence, with context. Its cognate antigen is unknown. This record comes from a study of cytomegalovirus exposure and HLA in healthy donors. About the research overall: In a later analysis, the roughly 120 validation repertoires were reported to have used the same platform as the roughly 600 first-cohort repertoires.

Method: immunoSEQ multiplex PCR; TCRdb's copy keeps in-frame clones and lacks some. The sample has more than 110,000 clones, 94% seen once. The study, taken as a whole, reports: It was 150 to 200 TCR beta chains that were listed as cytomegalovirus-associated.

J gave up 5 bases and V 2 bases, and 4 bases lay outside the gene matches. CDR1 is SNHLY and CDR2 is FYNNEI in the germline V gene. The CDR3 consists of 15 residues. This sequence originates from a man between 18 and 35 years old in good health and CMV-seropositive. The sample taken for sequencing was PBMCs. The V and J genes are TRBV2 and TRBJ2-3; 10 nucleotides agree with TRBD2. The CDR3: CASSEWLAGVDTQYF. CDR3 coding DNA: TGTGCCAGCAGTGAATGGCTAGCGGGAGTAGATACGCAGTATTTT.